This T cell receptor beta chain was captured by sequencing in a study of T cells in tuberculosis. TCRdb's copy holds only in-frame clones and misses some; the assay was immunoSEQ multiplex PCR. The repertoire holds about 58,000 clones, with roughly 88% as singletons. Sorting used thawed, overnight-rested PBMC stained with anti-CD3, a viability dye and GMM-loaded CD1B tetramer. CD1B tetramers were loaded with Rhodococcus equi-derived C32 glucose monomycolate. J gave up 4 bases and V 3 bases, and 13 bases lay outside the gene matches. CDR1 and CDR2 (germline): MNHEY, SMNVEV (reference sequence). The CDR3 contains 17 residues. Whole-study results and caveats: Some low-affinity tetramer-binding T cells may be absent from this sample.

The receptor comes from an adult woman with latent tuberculosis. Sequencing input: CD1b-GMM tetramer-negative cells sorted from PBMCs. The V gene is TRBV27, the J gene TRBJ1-2; 8 bases line up with TRBD1. CDR3 sequence: CASSFQAGQGEPYGYTF. As DNA, the CDR3 is TGTGCCAGCAGTTTTCAAGCCGGACAGGGAGAGCCCTATGGCTACACCTTC.